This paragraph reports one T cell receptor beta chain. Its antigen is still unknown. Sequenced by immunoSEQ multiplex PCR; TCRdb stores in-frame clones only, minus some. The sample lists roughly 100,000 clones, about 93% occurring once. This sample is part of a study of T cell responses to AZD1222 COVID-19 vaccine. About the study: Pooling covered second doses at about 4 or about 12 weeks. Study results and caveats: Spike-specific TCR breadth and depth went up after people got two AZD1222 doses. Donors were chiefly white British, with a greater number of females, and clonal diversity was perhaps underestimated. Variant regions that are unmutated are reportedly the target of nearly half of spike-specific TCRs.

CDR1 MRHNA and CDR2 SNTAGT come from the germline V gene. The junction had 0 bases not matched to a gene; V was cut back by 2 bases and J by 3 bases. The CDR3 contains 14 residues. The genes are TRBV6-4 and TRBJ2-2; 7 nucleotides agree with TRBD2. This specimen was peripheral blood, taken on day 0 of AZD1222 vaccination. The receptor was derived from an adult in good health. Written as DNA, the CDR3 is TGTGCCAGCAGTGACGGGAGGGACACCGGGGAGCTGTTTTTT. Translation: CASSDGRDTGELFF.